Listed below are T cell receptor beta chains from one sample, sequenced in a study of blood T cell repertoires in COVID-19. Here immunoSEQ multiplex PCR was the method, and the copy in TCRdb shows in-frame clones only, minus some. The table lists 200,000 to 300,000 clones, about nine tenths of them singletons, with approximately 1.7% in the top ten. The sequencing sample was made of PBMCs or T cells enriched from blood (not recorded which). Receptors originate from a man in his forties who had recovered from COVID-19. Both conserved end residues are part of each CDR3. D genes are given only for firm matches. Clone size is shown for a subset of rows, as once, few, many or a class of expanded clone.

V: TRBV6-5
length: 14
size: once
D: TRBD1
J: TRBJ1-6
DNA: TGTGCCAGCAGTTCTAGACAGGGAGATTCACCCCTCCACTTT
CDR3: CASSSRQGDSPLHF

V: TRBV2
length: 11
size: few
D: TRBD1
J: TRBJ1-1
DNA: TGTGCCACGGCAGGGGGTCCTGGAGCTTTCTTT
CDR3: CATAGGPGAFF

V: TRBV4-1
length: 17
size: once
D: .
J: TRBJ1-5
DNA: TGCGCCAGCAGCCAAGAGGTCACCCGAACAAACAATCAGCCCCAGCATTTT
CDR3: CASSQEVTRTNNQPQHF

V: TRBV18
length: 14
size: .
D: TRBD1
J: TRBJ1-4
DNA: TGTGCCAGCTCCCTGGACAGGGGAAATGAAAAACTGTTTTTT
CDR3: CASSLDRGNEKLFF

V: TRBV28
length: 14
size: .
D: TRBD1
J: TRBJ1-4
DNA: TGTGCCAGCAGTTCGGGACAGCTTAATGAAAAACTGTTTTTT
CDR3: CASSSGQLNEKLFF

V: TRBV12-3/TRBV12-4
length: 13
size: .
D: .
J: TRBJ2-2
DNA: TGTGCCACTCGGGACTGGAAAACCGGGGAGCTGTTTTTT
CDR3: CATRDWKTGELFF

V: TRBV7-8
length: 16
size: once
D: TRBD1
J: TRBJ2-1
DNA: TGTGCCAGCAGCTTTGAGACAGGGGGCAGCGGAAATGAGCAGTTCTTC
CDR3: CASSFETGGSGNEQFF

V: TRBV5-1
length: 15
size: .
D: TRBD1
J: TRBJ1-3
DNA: TGCGCCAGCACCCGGGACAGTTACTCTGGAAACACCATATATTTT
CDR3: CASTRDSYSGNTIYF

V: TRBV4-1
length: 15
size: many
D: TRBD1
J: TRBJ2-7
DNA: TGCGCCAGCAGCCAAGGTGACAGGGGGCTCTACGAGCAGTACTTC
CDR3: CASSQGDRGLYEQYF

V: TRBV18
length: 14
size: many
D: .
J: TRBJ2-7
DNA: TGTGCCAGCGGAAAGGGAGCTCAGACCTACGAGCAGTACTTC
CDR3: CASGKGAQTYEQYF

V: TRBV19
length: 14
size: .
D: .
J: TRBJ1-6
DNA: TGTGCCAGTAGTGCACCAATCGAATTCAGTCCCCTCCACTTT
CDR3: CASSAPIEFSPLHF

V: TRBV7-9
length: 12
size: few
D: .
J: TRBJ2-1
DNA: TGTGCCAGCAGCTCGACCCTCCCAGGGCAGTTCTTC
CDR3: CASSSTLPGQFF

V: TRBV5-1
length: 15
size: .
D: TRBD2
J: TRBJ2-3
DNA: TGCGCCAGCAGCCTGGGACTAGCGGGGCCAGATACGCAGTATTTT
CDR3: CASSLGLAGPDTQYF

V: TRBV7-2
length: 11
size: .
D: .
J: TRBJ2-5
DNA: TGTGCCAGCAACCTAGGGGGGACCCAGTACTTC
CDR3: CASNLGGTQYF

V: TRBV7-2
length: 15
size: .
D: TRBD1
J: TRBJ1-1
DNA: TGTGCCAGCAGCTTACCCCGTGACAGGGTATCTGAAGCTTTCTTT
CDR3: CASSLPRDRVSEAFF

V: TRBV10-3
length: 16
size: .
D: TRBD2
J: TRBJ2-3
DNA: TGTGCCATCAGCGGAGAACTAGCGGGGGGATGGGATACGCAGTATTTT
CDR3: CAISGELAGGWDTQYF

V: TRBV30
length: 13
size: .
D: .
J: TRBJ2-7
DNA: TGTGCCTGGAAACAGGGATACTCCTACGAGCAGTACTTC
CDR3: CAWKQGYSYEQYF

V: TRBV2
length: 19
size: .
D: TRBD1
J: TRBJ1-3
DNA: TGTGCCAGCAGTAACCGGGACAGGGCATCGCCTGACTCTGGAAACACCATATATTTT
CDR3: CASSNRDRASPDSGNTIYF

V: TRBV9
length: 15
size: .
D: TRBD1
J: TRBJ2-5
DNA: TGTGCCAGCAGCGCGACGACAGGGAGTGGAGAGACCCAGTACTTC
CDR3: CASSATTGSGETQYF

V: TRBV5-8
length: 16
size: .
D: TRBD2
J: TRBJ2-3
DNA: TGTGCCAGCAGCTTGGCGGGACTAGCGGGAGTGGATACGCAGTATTTT
CDR3: CASSLAGLAGVDTQYF

V: TRBV4-3
length: 16
size: .
D: .
J: TRBJ2-1
DNA: TGCGCCAGCAGCCAAGGGCTAGGTAGCTCCTACAATGAGCAGTTCTTC
CDR3: CASSQGLGSSYNEQFF

V: TRBV10-3
length: 16
size: once
D: .
J: TRBJ2-2
DNA: TGTGCCATCAGTCCCAGGTCGACGACAGAGTCCGGGGAGCTGTTTTTT
CDR3: CAISPRSTTESGELFF

V: TRBV6-4
length: 12
size: .
D: .
J: TRBJ1-1
DNA: TGTGCCAGCAGTGACTCGGCAGGGGAAGCTTTCTTT
CDR3: CASSDSAGEAFF

V: TRBV25-1
length: 13
size: .
D: .
J: TRBJ1-2
DNA: TGTGCCAGCAGTGAATATATAGGGGATGGCTACACCTTC
CDR3: CASSEYIGDGYTF

V: TRBV5-1
length: 14
size: .
D: .
J: TRBJ1-6
DNA: TGCGCCAGCAGCCGTGTGCAGGGAAACTCACCCCTCCACTTT
CDR3: CASSRVQGNSPLHF

V: TRBV6-5
length: 13
size: .
D: TRBD1
J: TRBJ1-1
DNA: TGTGCCACCGTGGCAGGGGGCGAGACTGAAGCTTTCTTT
CDR3: CATVAGGETEAFF

V: TRBV10-3
length: 15
size: .
D: TRBD1
J: TRBJ2-5
DNA: TGTGCCACCCGGCGAACAGGGGACATCCAAGAGACCCAGTACTTC
CDR3: CATRRTGDIQETQYF

V: TRBV10-3
length: 17
size: .
D: .
J: TRBJ1-1
DNA: TGTGCCATCAGTGAGCCGACTCAGGGAGGGATGAACACTGAAGCTTTCTTT
CDR3: CAISEPTQGGMNTEAFF

V: TRBV9
length: 15
size: .
D: TRBD2
J: TRBJ2-3
DNA: TGTGCCAGCAGCCCAAGCGGGGTTAGCACAGATACGCAGTATTTT
CDR3: CASSPSGVSTDTQYF

V: TRBV30
length: 14
size: .
D: TRBD1
J: TRBJ2-7
DNA: TGTGCCTGGAGTGTGGGGACAGGGGGCTGGGAGCAGTACTTC
CDR3: CAWSVGTGGWEQYF

V: TRBV3-1/TRBV3-2
length: 15
size: .
D: .
J: TRBJ2-1
DNA: TGTGCCAGCAGCCAAGATTATGTTAGCGGTAATGAGCAGTTCTTC
CDR3: CASSQDYVSGNEQFF

V: TRBV15
length: 14
size: few
D: .
J: TRBJ1-1
DNA: TGTGCCACCAGCAGAGACGGGGGAAACACTGAAGCTTTCTTT
CDR3: CATSRDGGNTEAFF

V: TRBV5-1
length: 13
size: .
D: TRBD1
J: TRBJ1-2
DNA: TGCGCCAGCAGCCCCGGGACAGGTGGTGGCTACACCTTC
CDR3: CASSPGTGGGYTF

V: TRBV4-1
length: 13
size: .
D: TRBD1
J: TRBJ2-7
DNA: TGCGCCAGCAGCACTCTACAGGGGGGCGAGCAGTACTTC
CDR3: CASSTLQGGEQYF

V: TRBV11-2
length: 15
size: .
D: .
J: TRBJ1-4
DNA: TGTGCCAGCAGCTTCACAGGGCTAGGGGGAGAAAAACTGTTTTTT
CDR3: CASSFTGLGGEKLFF

V: TRBV11-2
length: 16
size: .
D: TRBD2
J: TRBJ2-2
DNA: TGTGCCAGCAGCCTCCTAGCGGGAGGGGGGAGCGGGGAGCTGTTTTTT
CDR3: CASSLLAGGGSGELFF

V: TRBV6-5
length: 11
size: .
D: .
J: TRBJ2-7
DNA: TGTGCCACTAGGACAGTCTACGAGCAGTACTTC
CDR3: CATRTVYEQYF

V: TRBV2
length: 13
size: .
D: .
J: TRBJ1-5
DNA: TGTGCCAGCAGTGAGACAAGCTTTTTTCCCCAGCATTTT
CDR3: CASSETSFFPQHF

V: TRBV19
length: 14
size: .
D: .
J: TRBJ1-2
DNA: TGTGCCAGTAGTATATGGGGGGAAATCTACGGCTACACCTTC
CDR3: CASSIWGEIYGYTF

V: TRBV19
length: 18
size: .
D: .
J: TRBJ2-3
DNA: TGTGCCAGTAGTATGGCGGCTAACAGGGTTGATCACACAGATACGCAGTATTTT
CDR3: CASSMAANRVDHTDTQYF

V: TRBV28
length: 16
size: .
D: .
J: TRBJ1-1
DNA: TGTGCCAGCATCACAGACCCATGGGGACTTAACACTGAAGCTTTCTTT
CDR3: CASITDPWGLNTEAFF